This TCR beta chain is drawn from a study of somatic mutations in cytotoxic T cells in rheumatoid arthritis. Points from the study as a whole: A single CD8+ clone exceeded 20% of CD8+ cells in about an eighth of the roughly 60 patients.

Sequencing was performed with immunoSEQ multiplex PCR; in TCRdb, only in-frame clones are kept and a portion is missing. Of around 16,000 clones listed, roughly 77% are singletons. This clone has just a few counts. Antigen: not known. The clonotype comes from an adult with rheumatoid arthritis. Material for sequencing was CD8+ T cells sorted from blood.

CDR3: CASSEEVVSAFF. The CDR3, as DNA: TGTGCCAGCAGTGAGGAGGTGGTCTCGGCTTTCTTT. V gene TRBV6-1 combines with J gene TRBJ1-1; D unresolved. There are 12 residues in the CDR3. Trimming shortened V by 3 bases and J by 11 bases, and 13 bases separated the two germline ends. Germline CDR1 reads MNHNS; CDR2 reads SASEGT.